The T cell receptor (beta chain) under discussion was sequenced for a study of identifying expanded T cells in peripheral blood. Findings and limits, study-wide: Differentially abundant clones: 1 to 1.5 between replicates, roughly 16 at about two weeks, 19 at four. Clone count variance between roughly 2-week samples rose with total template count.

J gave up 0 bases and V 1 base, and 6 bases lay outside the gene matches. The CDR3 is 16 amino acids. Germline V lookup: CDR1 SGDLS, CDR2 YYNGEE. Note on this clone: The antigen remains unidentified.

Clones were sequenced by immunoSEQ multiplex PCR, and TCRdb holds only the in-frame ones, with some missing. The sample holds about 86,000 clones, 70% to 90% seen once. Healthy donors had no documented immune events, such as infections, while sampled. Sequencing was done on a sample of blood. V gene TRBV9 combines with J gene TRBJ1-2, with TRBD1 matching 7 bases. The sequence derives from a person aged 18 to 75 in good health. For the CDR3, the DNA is TGTGCCAGCAGCGTACGGGGGGACAGTTCTAACTATGGCTACACCTTC. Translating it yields CASSVRGDSSNYGYTF.